The T cell receptor (beta chain) under discussion was sequenced for a study of cytomegalovirus exposure and HLA in healthy donors. The study, taken as a whole, reports: Cytomegalovirus-associated status was assigned to about 180 TCR beta chains. That first-cohort TCR clusters tended to co-occur in the 120 or so validation repertoires was found in a later analysis. Specificity of a few CMV-associated chains for CMV antigens was verified in vitro.

Clones were read by immunoSEQ multiplex PCR, and TCRdb kept only the in-frame ones, dropping some. The data show 220,000 or so clones, roughly 83% seen once. The CDR3 is 15 residues long. The germline V gene encodes CDR1 SGHRS and CDR2 YFSETQ. The V and J ends lost 3 bases and 4 bases respectively, with 14 bases between them. With regard to this clone: No antigen is known for it.

Donors came from a validation cohort of 90 to 150 subjects, distinct from the first 666-subject cohort. Sequencing input: PBMCs. This TCR derives from a woman in her thirties in good health and CMV-seropositive. The chain is built from TRBV5-1 and TRBJ2-1, with D unclear. The CDR3 coding sequence is TGCGCCAGCAGCTCCTATCACACTTATTACAATGAGCAGTTCTTC. Translating it yields CASSSYHTYYNEQFF.